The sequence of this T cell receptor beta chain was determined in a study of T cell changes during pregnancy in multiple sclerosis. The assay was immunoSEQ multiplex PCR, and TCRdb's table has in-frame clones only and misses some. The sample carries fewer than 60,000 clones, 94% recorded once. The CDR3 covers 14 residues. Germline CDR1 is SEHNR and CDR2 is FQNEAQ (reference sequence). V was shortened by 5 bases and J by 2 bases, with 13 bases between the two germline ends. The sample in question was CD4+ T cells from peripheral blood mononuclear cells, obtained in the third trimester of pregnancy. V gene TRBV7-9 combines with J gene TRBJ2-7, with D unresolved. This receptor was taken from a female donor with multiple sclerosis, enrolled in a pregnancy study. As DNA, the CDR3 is TGTGCCAGCAGCCTAGGAGCTGGTGCCTACGAGCAGTACTTC. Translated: CASSLGAGAYEQYF.